This is a list of T cell receptor beta chains from one sample in a study of cytomegalovirus exposure and HLA in healthy donors. The table came from immunoSEQ multiplex PCR; TCRdb's copy has only in-frame clones and leaves some out. The table includes roughly 150,000 clones, roughly 93% detected once. Material: PBMCs. These receptors were obtained from a man aged 18 to 29 in good health and CMV-seropositive. Both conserved end residues are part of each CDR3. A D gene is named only where the DNA matches it firmly. Where a row states a size, it is once, few, many or the class of an expanded clone; other rows omit it.

length,V,J,size,D,CDR3,DNA
13,TRBV11-2,TRBJ2-7,NA,TRBD1,CASTETGPYEQYF,TGTGCCAGCACCGAGACAGGGCCCTACGAGCAGTACTTC
15,TRBV19,TRBJ1-1,NA,TRBD1,CAIRVRGRPNTEAFF,TGTGCCATCCGGGTCAGGGGGCGGCCGAACACTGAAGCTTTCTTT
12,TRBV6-5,TRBJ2-7,NA,TRBD2,CASTPWGGICYF,TGTGCCAGCACCCCTTGGGGGGGTATATGTTACTTC
13,TRBV6-1,TRBJ1-5,NA,NA,CASTEGEVQPQHF,TGTGCCAGCACCGAGGGGGAAGTCCAGCCCCAGCATTTT
14,TRBV27,TRBJ2-7,NA,NA,CASSFLGSSYEQYF,TGTGCCAGCAGTTTTCTGGGCAGCTCCTACGAGCAGTACTTC
15,TRBV10-3,TRBJ2-2,NA,NA,CAIRQAGANTGELFF,TGTGCCATCAGGCAAGCGGGCGCGAACACCGGGGAGCTGTTTTTT
14,TRBV28,TRBJ2-7,NA,TRBD1,CASSPGDRGDEQYF,TGTGCCAGCAGTCCCGGGGACAGGGGGGACGAGCAGTACTTC
13,TRBV2,TRBJ2-5,NA,NA,CASRGLEKETQYF,TGTGCCAGCAGGGGACTTGAGAAAGAGACCCAGTACTTC
15,TRBV6-5,TRBJ1-2,once,TRBD1,CASKGTATGNYGYTF,TGTGCCAGCAAGGGGACAGCGACGGGAAACTATGGCTACACCTTC
17,TRBV4-1,TRBJ2-5,NA,TRBD2,CASSRRGSGGGGETQYF,TGCGCCAGCAGCCGCCGAGGTTCGGGGGGTGGGGGAGAGACCCAGTACTTC
15,TRBV27,TRBJ2-5,NA,TRBD2,CASSSREGGGETQYF,TGTGCCAGCAGTTCGAGGGAGGGTGGTGGGGAGACCCAGTACTTC
14,TRBV7-7,TRBJ2-5,once,NA,CASSLAPGEETQYF,TGTGCCAGCAGCTTAGCGCCAGGGGAAGAGACCCAGTACTTC
12,TRBV5-1,TRBJ2-2,NA,NA,CASIGGPGELFF,TGCGCCAGCATCGGGGGTCCCGGGGAGCTGTTTTTT
15,TRBV2,TRBJ1-2,NA,NA,CASSAGASSSHGYTF,TGTGCCAGCAGTGCAGGGGCGAGCTCCTCTCATGGCTACACCTTC
12,TRBV2,TRBJ2-7,NA,NA,CASSEARYEQYF,TGTGCCAGCAGTGAAGCGCGATACGAGCAGTACTTC
10,TRBV6-5,TRBJ2-1,NA,NA,CASSYWGGFF,TGTGCCAGCAGTTATTGGGGAGGGTTCTTC
15,TRBV6-1,TRBJ1-1,NA,NA,CASRSVRGTYTEAFF,TGTGCCAGCAGGAGCGTAAGGGGGACCTACACTGAAGCTTTCTTT
15,TRBV7-2,TRBJ2-6,once,NA,CASSLGLLGANVLTF,TGTGCCAGCAGCTTAGGGCTGCTCGGGGCCAACGTCCTGACTTTC
15,TRBV30,TRBJ2-5,NA,NA,CAWSGGDSPQETQYF,TGTGCCTGGAGTGGTGGAGACAGCCCCCAAGAGACCCAGTACTTC
16,TRBV7-5,TRBJ2-4,once,NA,CVRSPWGTLAKNIQYF,TGTGTCAGAAGCCCCTGGGGGACACTAGCCAAAAACATTCAGTACTTC
18,TRBV15,TRBJ1-1,NA,NA,CATSRDSSGGVMNTEAFF,TGTGCCACCAGCAGAGATTCGAGTGGCGGGGTAATGAACACTGAAGCTTTCTTT
15,TRBV27,TRBJ2-6,once,NA,CASSYWASGANVLTF,TGTGCCAGCAGTTACTGGGCCTCTGGGGCCAACGTCCTGACTTTC
16,TRBV5-1,TRBJ2-2,NA,NA,CASSPAGAMNTGELFF,TGCGCCAGCAGCCCCGCTGGGGCCATGAACACCGGGGAGCTGTTTTTT
15,TRBV5-1,TRBJ2-7,NA,TRBD1,CASSPRQGGYYEQYF,TGCGCCAGCAGCCCCCGACAGGGCGGATACTACGAGCAGTACTTC
13,TRBV2,TRBJ1-5,NA,NA,CASSEQGNGPQHF,TGTGCCAGCAGTGAACAGGGCAACGGGCCCCAGCATTTT
14,TRBV10-3,TRBJ2-7,NA,NA,CATTGTGNLLEQYF,TGTGCCACAACCGGGACTGGGAATCTCTTGGAGCAGTACTTC
15,TRBV9,TRBJ2-1,NA,TRBD2,CASSVVSGTSSEQFF,TGTGCCAGCAGCGTAGTTTCAGGGACTAGCAGTGAGCAGTTCTTC
14,TRBV5-1,TRBJ2-7,NA,NA,CASSRTTPTYEQYF,TGCGCCAGCAGCCGCACAACACCAACCTACGAGCAGTACTTC
16,TRBV15,TRBJ2-5,NA,TRBD1,CATSPGQGLGQETQYF,TGTGCCACCAGCCCCGGACAGGGTTTGGGCCAAGAGACCCAGTACTTC
16,TRBV27,TRBJ2-3,NA,NA,CASSSTLAVRTDTQYF,TGTGCCAGCAGTTCTACTTTAGCGGTCCGGACAGATACGCAGTATTTT
17,TRBV7-9,TRBJ1-4,NA,NA,CASSQSAGGAESEKLFF,TGTGCCAGCAGCCAGAGTGCTGGGGGCGCAGAATCTGAAAAACTGTTTTTT
15,TRBV30,TRBJ1-6,few,TRBD1,CAWSMQGAVYSPLHF,TGTGCCTGGAGTATGCAGGGGGCAGTTTATTCACCCCTCCACTTT
13,TRBV5-4,TRBJ2-7,NA,NA,CASTLDYSYEQYF,TGTGCCAGCACCCTCGACTATTCCTACGAGCAGTACTTC
20,TRBV6-1,TRBJ2-4,few,TRBD2,CASSEALASGRARAKNIQYF,TGTGCCAGCAGTGAAGCGCTGGCCAGCGGGAGGGCCCGGGCCAAAAACATTCAGTACTTC
15,TRBV19,TRBJ1-4,NA,NA,CASQGFNSTNEKLFF,TGTGCCAGTCAGGGGTTCAACTCAACTAATGAAAAACTGTTTTTT
16,TRBV5-1,TRBJ2-1,NA,TRBD2,CASSPWDSGSQDEQFF,TGCGCCAGCAGCCCTTGGGATAGCGGGAGTCAGGATGAGCAGTTCTTC
14,TRBV27,TRBJ2-1,NA,TRBD2,CASSLRESGNEQFF,TGTGCCAGCTCCTTGCGGGAGAGTGGAAATGAGCAGTTCTTC
13,TRBV27,TRBJ1-2,once,NA,CASRAQEGYGYTF,TGTGCCAGCAGGGCACAGGAAGGTTATGGCTACACCTTC
15,TRBV7-8,TRBJ2-5,once,NA,CASSLGARAEETQYF,TGTGCCAGCAGCTTAGGGGCCAGGGCGGAAGAGACCCAGTACTTC
12,TRBV28,TRBJ1-2,NA,TRBD1,CASSRDRDGYTF,TGTGCCAGCAGTAGGGACAGGGACGGCTACACCTTC
13,TRBV7-9,TRBJ2-3,NA,NA,CASSPSGVDTQYF,TGTGCCAGCAGCCCCTCCGGGGTGGATACGCAGTATTTT
11,TRBV5-1,TRBJ1-1,once,NA,CASSIRGEAFF,TGCGCCAGCAGTATCAGGGGTGAAGCTTTCTTT
16,TRBV6-6,TRBJ1-3,NA,NA,CASIKGDFLSGNTIYF,TGTGCCAGCATCAAAGGGGACTTTCTATCTGGAAACACCATATATTTT
17,TRBV5-1,TRBJ2-5,NA,TRBD2,CASSLAGLAGEGETQYF,TGCGCCAGCAGCTTGGCGGGTCTAGCGGGAGAGGGGGAGACCCAGTACTTC
13,TRBV28,TRBJ2-5,NA,NA,CASSLGREETQYF,TGTGCCAGCAGTTTAGGCAGGGAAGAGACCCAGTACTTC
14,TRBV10-3,TRBJ1-2,NA,TRBD1,CAIKDRATNYGYTF,TGTGCCATCAAGGACAGGGCGACTAACTATGGCTACACCTTC
15,TRBV28,TRBJ2-5,NA,NA,CASSFQTALGETQYF,TGTGCCAGCAGTTTCCAGACAGCCCTCGGGGAGACCCAGTACTTC
15,TRBV7-2,TRBJ2-3,NA,NA,CASCPGGLHTDTQYF,TGTGCCAGCTGCCCCGGGGGGCTCCACACAGATACGCAGTATTTT
17,TRBV7-6,TRBJ2-7,NA,TRBD2,CASSPPPLAGESYEQYF,TGTGCCAGCAGCCCACCCCCCTTAGCGGGAGAATCCTACGAGCAGTACTTC
17,TRBV11-2,TRBJ1-1,NA,NA,CASSLESDRLMNTEAFF,TGTGCCAGCAGCTTAGAATCCGACAGGCTCATGAACACTGAAGCTTTCTTT
14,TRBV18,TRBJ1-2,NA,TRBD1,CASSPGTAEYGYTF,TGTGCCAGCTCACCAGGGACAGCGGAGTATGGCTACACCTTC
14,TRBV7-9,TRBJ1-6,NA,NA,CASSSQGNNSPLHF,TGTGCCAGCAGCTCGCAGGGAAATAATTCACCCCTCCACTTT
13,TRBV2,TRBJ2-5,NA,TRBD2,CASSGTSPETQYF,TGTGCCAGCAGTGGGACTAGCCCAGAGACCCAGTACTTC
17,TRBV9,TRBJ2-2,NA,TRBD2,CASSPWLAGEKTGELFF,TGTGCCAGCAGCCCATGGTTAGCGGGAGAAAAAACCGGGGAGCTGTTTTTT
14,TRBV27,TRBJ1-2,NA,TRBD1,CASSLSTAGQGYTF,TGTGCCAGCAGTTTATCGACTGCGGGACAGGGCTACACCTTC